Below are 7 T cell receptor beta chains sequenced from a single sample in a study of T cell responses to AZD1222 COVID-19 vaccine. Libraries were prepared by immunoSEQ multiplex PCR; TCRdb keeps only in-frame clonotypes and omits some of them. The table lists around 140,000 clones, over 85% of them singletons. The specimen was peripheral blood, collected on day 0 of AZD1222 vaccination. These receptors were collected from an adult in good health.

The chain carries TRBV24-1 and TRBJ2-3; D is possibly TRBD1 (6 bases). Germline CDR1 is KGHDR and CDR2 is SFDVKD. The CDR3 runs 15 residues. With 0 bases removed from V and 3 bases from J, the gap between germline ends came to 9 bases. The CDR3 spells CATSDLRGSTDTQYF. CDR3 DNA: TGTGCCACCAGTGATTTGAGGGGGTCGACAGATACGCAGTATTTT.

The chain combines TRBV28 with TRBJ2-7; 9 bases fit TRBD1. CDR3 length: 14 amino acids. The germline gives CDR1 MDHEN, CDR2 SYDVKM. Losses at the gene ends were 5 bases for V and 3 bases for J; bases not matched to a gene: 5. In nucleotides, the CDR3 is TGTGCCAGCAGTCGGACAGGGGTCCTCTACGAGCAGTACTTC. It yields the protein CASSRTGVLYEQYF.

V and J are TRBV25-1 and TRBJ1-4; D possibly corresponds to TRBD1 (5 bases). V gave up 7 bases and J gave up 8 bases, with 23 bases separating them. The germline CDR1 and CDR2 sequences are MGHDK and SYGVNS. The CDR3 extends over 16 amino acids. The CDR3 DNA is TGTGCCAGCAAGCCCCACGGGGACCGCCCGAGGGAAAAACTGTTTTTT. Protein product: CASKPHGDRPREKLFF.

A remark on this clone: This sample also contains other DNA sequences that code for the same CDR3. CDR3 sequence reads: CASSPGQGNYGYTF. The CDR3 DNA reads as TGTGCCAGCTCGCCGGGACAGGGGAACTATGGCTACACCTTC. The V and J genes are TRBV18 and TRBJ1-2, with 10 bases fitting TRBD1. Germline CDR1 and CDR2: KGHSH and LQKENI. The J segment lost 2 bases and the V segment lost 6 bases, leaving 3 bases of the junction unmatched. The CDR3 loop spans 14 amino acids.

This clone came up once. The CDR3 nucleotides read TGTGCCAGCACCCTCGGGGGCGGGATAGCCTACGAGCAGTACTTC. Protein sequence: CASTLGGGIAYEQYF. The chain carries TRBV28 and TRBJ2-7, with D tentatively TRBD1 or TRBD2 (6 bases each). In germline, CDR1 is MDHEN, CDR2 SYDVKM. V lost 7 bases to trimming and J lost 2 bases, with 18 bases between them. The CDR3 runs 15 residues.

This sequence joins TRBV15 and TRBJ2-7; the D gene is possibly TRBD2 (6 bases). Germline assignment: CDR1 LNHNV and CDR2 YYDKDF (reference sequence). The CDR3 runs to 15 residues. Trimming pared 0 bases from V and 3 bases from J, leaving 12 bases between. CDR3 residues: CATSRERETVYEQYF. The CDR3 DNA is TGTGCCACCAGCAGAGAACGGGAGACTGTCTACGAGCAGTACTTC.

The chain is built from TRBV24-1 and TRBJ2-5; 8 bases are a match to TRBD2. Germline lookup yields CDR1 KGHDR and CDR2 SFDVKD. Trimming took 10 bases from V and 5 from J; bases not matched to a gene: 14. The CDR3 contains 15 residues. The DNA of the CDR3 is TGTGCCACAAGCGGGGGCCTAAACCCCGCGGAGACCCAGTACTTC. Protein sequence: CATSGGLNPAETQYF.